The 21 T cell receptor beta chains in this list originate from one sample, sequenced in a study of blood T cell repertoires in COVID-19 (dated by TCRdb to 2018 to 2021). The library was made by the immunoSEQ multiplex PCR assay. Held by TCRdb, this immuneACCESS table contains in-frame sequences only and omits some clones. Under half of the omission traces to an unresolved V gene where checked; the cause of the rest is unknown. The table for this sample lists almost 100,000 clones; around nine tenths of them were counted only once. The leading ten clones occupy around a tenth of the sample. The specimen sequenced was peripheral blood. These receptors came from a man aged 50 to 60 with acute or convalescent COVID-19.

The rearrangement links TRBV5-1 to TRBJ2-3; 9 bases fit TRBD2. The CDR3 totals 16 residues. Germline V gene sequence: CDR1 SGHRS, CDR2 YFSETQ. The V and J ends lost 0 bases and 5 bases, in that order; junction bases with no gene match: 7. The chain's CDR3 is CASSLVFRREGDTQYF. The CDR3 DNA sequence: TGCGCCAGCAGCTTGGTTTTCCGGCGGGAGGGAGATACGCAGTATTTT. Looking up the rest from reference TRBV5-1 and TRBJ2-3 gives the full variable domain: KAGVTQTPRYLIKTRGQQVTLSCSPISGHRSVSWYQQTPGQGLQFLFEYFSETQRNKGNFPGRFSGRQFSNSRSEMNVSTLELGDSALYLCASSLVFRREGDTQYFGPGTRLTVL.

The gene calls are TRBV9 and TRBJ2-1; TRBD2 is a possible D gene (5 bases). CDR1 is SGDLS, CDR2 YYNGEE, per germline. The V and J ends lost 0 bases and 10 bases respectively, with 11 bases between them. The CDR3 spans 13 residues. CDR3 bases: TGTGCCAGCAGCGTAGCAGGAGGATCAGAGCAGTTCTTC. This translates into CASSVAGGSEQFF.

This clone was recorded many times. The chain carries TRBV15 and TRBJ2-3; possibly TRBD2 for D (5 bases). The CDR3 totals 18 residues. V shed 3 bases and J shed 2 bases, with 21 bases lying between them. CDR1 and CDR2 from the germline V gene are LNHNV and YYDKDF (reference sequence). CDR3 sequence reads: CATSRGTTSFSYTDTQYF. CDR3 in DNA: TGTGCCACCAGCAGGGGAACTACTAGTTTCTCTTACACAGATACGCAGTATTTT.

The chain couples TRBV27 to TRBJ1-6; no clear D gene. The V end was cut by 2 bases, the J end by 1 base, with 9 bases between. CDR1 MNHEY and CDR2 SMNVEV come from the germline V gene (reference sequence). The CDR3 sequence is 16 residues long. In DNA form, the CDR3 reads TGTGCCAGCAGTTTAGGCGGTGGGTCCTATAATTCACCCCTCCACTTT. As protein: CASSLGGGSYNSPLHF.

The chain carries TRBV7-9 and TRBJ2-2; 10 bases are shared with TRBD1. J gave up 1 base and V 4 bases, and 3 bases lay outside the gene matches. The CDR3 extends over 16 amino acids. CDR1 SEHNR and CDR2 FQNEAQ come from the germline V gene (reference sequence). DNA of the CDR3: TGTGCCAGCAGCTCGGGACAGGGGAGGAACACCGGGGAGCTGTTTTTT. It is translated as CASSSGQGRNTGELFF. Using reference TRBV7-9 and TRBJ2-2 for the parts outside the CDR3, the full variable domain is DTGVSQNPRHKITKRGQNVTFRCDPISEHNRLYWYRQTLGQGPEFLTYFQNEAQLEKSRLLSDRFSAERPKGSFSTLEIQRTEQGDSAMYLCASSSGQGRNTGELFFGEGSRLTVL.

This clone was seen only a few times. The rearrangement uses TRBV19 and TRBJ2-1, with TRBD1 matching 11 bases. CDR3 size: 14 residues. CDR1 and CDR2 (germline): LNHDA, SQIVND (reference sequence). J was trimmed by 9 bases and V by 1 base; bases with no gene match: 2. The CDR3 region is CASSIGTGGGEQFF. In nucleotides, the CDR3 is TGTGCCAGTAGTATAGGGACAGGGGGCGGTGAGCAGTTCTTC.

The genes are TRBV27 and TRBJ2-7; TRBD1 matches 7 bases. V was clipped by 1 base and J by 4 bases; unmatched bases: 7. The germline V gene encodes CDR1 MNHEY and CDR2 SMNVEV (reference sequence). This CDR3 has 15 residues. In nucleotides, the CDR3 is TGTGCCAGCAGTTTATATCCGACAGGGCGGTACGAGCAGTACTTC. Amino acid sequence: CASSLYPTGRYEQYF.

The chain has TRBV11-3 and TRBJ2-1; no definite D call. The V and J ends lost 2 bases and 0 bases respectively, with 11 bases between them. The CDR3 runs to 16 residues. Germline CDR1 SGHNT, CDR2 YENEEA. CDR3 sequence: CASSLILRSSYNEQFF. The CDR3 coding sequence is TGTGCCAGCAGCTTAATCCTTCGTTCCTCCTACAATGAGCAGTTCTTC. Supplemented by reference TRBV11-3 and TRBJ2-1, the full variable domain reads EAGVVQSPRYKIIEKKQPVAFWCNPISGHNTLYWYLQNLGQGPELLIRYENEEAVDDSQLPKDRFSAERLKGVDSTLKIQPAELGDSAVYLCASSLILRSSYNEQFFGPGTRLTVL.

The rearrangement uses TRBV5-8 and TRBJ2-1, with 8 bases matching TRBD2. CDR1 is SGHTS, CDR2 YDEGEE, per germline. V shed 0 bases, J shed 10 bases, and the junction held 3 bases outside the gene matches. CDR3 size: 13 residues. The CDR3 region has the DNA TGTGCCAGCAGCTTGGGCCTAGCGGGCGAGCAGTTCTTC. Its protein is CASSLGLAGEQFF.

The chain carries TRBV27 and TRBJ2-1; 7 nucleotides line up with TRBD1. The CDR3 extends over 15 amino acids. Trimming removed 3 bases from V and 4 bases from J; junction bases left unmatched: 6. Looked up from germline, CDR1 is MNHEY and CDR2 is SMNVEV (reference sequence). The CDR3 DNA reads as TGTGCCAGCAGTTTGGGTCGGACAGGATACAATGAGCAGTTCTTC. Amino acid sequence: CASSLGRTGYNEQFF.

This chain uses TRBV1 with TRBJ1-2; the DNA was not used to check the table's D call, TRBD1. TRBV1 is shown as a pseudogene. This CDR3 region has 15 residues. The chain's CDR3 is CTSSQGQGYTYGYTF. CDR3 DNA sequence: TGCACCAGCAGCCAAGGACAGGGTTATACCTATGGCTACACCTTC.

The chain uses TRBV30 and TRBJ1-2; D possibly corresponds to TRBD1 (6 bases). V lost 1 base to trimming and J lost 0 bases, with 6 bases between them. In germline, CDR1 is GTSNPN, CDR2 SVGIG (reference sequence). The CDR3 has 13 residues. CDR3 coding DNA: TGTGCCTGGAGTGCAGGGGCTAACTATGGCTACACCTTC. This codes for CAWSAGANYGYTF.

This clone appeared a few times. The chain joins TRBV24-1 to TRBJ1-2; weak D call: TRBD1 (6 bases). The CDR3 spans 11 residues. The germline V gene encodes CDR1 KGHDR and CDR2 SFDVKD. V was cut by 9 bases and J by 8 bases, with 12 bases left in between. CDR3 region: CATERDNGYTF. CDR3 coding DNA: TGTGCCACCGAAAGGGACAACGGCTACACCTTC.

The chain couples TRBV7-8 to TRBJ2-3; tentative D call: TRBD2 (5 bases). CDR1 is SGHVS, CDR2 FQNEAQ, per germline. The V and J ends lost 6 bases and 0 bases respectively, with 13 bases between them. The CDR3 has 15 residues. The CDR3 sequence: CASRPPGRSTDTQYF. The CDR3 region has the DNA TGTGCCAGCAGGCCCCCGGGAAGGAGCACAGATACGCAGTATTTT.

CDR3 in DNA: TGCGCCAGCAGCCCCCTGACAGCAAACAATGAGCAGTTCTTC. Translated, it gives CASSPLTANNEQFF. V gene TRBV4-1 combines with J gene TRBJ2-1, with a possible D match to TRBD1 (5 bases). Deletions cut 4 bases from V and 5 bases from J, with 12 bases between. The CDR3 extends over 14 amino acids. Germline CDR1 reads MGHRA; CDR2 reads YSYEKL.

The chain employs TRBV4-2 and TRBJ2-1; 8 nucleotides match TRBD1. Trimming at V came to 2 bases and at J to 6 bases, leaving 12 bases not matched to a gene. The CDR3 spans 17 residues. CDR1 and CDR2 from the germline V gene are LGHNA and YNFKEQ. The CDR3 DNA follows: TGTGCCAGCAGCCAACTGCTCGGACAGGGAAAAGGCAATGAGCAGTTCTTC. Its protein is CASSQLLGQGKGNEQFF.

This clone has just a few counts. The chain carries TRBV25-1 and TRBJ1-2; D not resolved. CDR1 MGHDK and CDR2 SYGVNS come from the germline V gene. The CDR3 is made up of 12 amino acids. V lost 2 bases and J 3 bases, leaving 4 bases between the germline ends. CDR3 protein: CASSESDYGYTF. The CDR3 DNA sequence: TGTGCCAGCAGTGAAAGCGACTATGGCTACACCTTC.

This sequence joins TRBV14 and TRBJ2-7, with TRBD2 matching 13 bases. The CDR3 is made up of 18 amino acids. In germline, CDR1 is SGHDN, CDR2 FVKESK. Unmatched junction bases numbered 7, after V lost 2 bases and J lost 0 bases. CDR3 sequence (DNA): TGTGCCAGCAGCCAACTAACCTGGACTAGCGGGAGCTCCTACGAGCAGTACTTC. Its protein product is CASSQLTWTSGSSYEQYF.

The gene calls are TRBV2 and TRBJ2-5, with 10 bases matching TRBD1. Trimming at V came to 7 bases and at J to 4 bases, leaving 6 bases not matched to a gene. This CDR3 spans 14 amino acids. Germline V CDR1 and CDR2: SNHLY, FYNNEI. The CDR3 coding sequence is TGTGCCAGCACCTGGGACAGGGGATCAGAGACCCAGTACTTC. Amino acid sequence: CASTWDRGSETQYF. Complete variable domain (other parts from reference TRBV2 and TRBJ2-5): EPEVTQTPSHQVTQMGQEVILRCVPISNHLYFYWYRQILGQKVEFLVSFYNNEISEKSEIFDDQFSVERPDGSNFTLKIRSTKLEDSAMYFCASTWDRGSETQYFGPGTRLLVL.

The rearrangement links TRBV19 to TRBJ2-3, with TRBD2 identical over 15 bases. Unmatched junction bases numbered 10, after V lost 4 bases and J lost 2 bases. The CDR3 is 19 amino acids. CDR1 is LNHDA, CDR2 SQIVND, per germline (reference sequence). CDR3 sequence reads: CASSTGLAGGRLLTDTQYF. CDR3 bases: TGTGCCAGTAGTACCGGACTAGCGGGAGGGCGCCTACTCACAGATACGCAGTATTTT.

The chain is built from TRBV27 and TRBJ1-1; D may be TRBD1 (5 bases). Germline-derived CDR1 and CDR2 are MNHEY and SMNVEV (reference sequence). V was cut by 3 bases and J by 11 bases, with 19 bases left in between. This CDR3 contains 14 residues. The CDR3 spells CASSLFGRAESAFF. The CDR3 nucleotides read TGTGCCAGCAGTTTGTTTGGCAGGGCAGAATCGGCTTTCTTT.